A single sample is the source of the 23 T cell receptor beta chains below, sequenced in a study of T cell clonality in common variable immunodeficiency. Findings and limits, study-wide: Common variable immunodeficiency TCR beta sequences reportedly had fewer deletions and N-nucleotide insertions.

No antigen is known for these receptors. The data were produced by immunoSEQ multiplex PCR, yet TCRdb's version contains in-frame clones alone and is incomplete. This sample has over 30,000 clones, each found more than once. Sequenced input: peripheral blood mononuclear cells. These receptors were collected from a human donor with common variable immunodeficiency.

This clone was picked up many times. Its ends do not fully match the called genes, so a read error is possible. The read comes to an end 3 residues before the CDR3 does, leaving the germline J gene to fill in the end. V and J are TRBV20-1 and TRBJ1-1; D is unresolved. CDR1 is DFQATT, CDR2 SNEGSKA, per germline (reference sequence). This CDR3 has 13 amino acids. CDR3 bases read: TGCAGTGCTCGAGATCCCACAGTAGTTGAA. As protein: CSARDPTVVE. The full CDR3 reads CSARDPTVVEAFF.

There are many counts of this clone. The CDR3 end is not reached by the read, which stops 3 residues before it; the germline J gene fills it in. The rearrangement uses TRBV6-2 or TRBV6-3 and TRBJ2-7; the match to TRBD2 covers 7 bases. With 7 bases clipped from V and 1 base from J, the junction kept 7 bases outside the gene matches. This CDR3 has 14 amino acids. Looked up from germline, CDR1 is MNHEY and CDR2 is SVGEGT. Incomplete CDR3 DNA: TGTGCCAGCACGAATAGCGGGCCTTCCTACGAG. Residues: CASTNSGPSYE. The entire CDR3 sequence reads CASTNSGPSYEQYF.

This clone turned up a few times. The CDR3 is cut off 3 residues early in the read; its end comes from the germline J gene. This chain links TRBV23-1 with TRBJ2-7, with D possibly matching TRBD2 (5 bases). TRBV23-1 is an ORF for which the function is uncertain. This CDR3 comprises 15 residues. V shed 6 bases and J shed 2 bases, with 17 bases lying between them. Incomplete CDR3 DNA: TGCGCCAGCAGCCCCCGGGGTTCAACTCCCTACGAG. This encodes CASSPRGSTPYE. The whole CDR3 is CASSPRGSTPYEQYF.

In the case of this clone: Read coverage stops 3 residues before the CDR3 terminus; the germline J gene supplies the remainder. The chain has TRBV30 and TRBJ2-1, with TRBD2 matching over 15 bases. V dropped 3 bases and J dropped 8; count of bases not matched to a gene: 8. The CDR3 runs 16 residues. Per germline, CDR1 GTSNPN and CDR2 SVGIG (reference sequence). CDR3 DNA (partial): TGTGCCTGGAGCCGGGGACTAGCGGGAGGATGGTATGAG. Protein sequence: CAWSRGLAGGWYE. The CDR3 as a whole reads CAWSRGLAGGWYEQFF.

This clone has a count of ten or more. The read terminates 3 residues before the CDR3 end, so the remaining end is supplied by the germline J gene. V is TRBV19 and J is TRBJ2-1, with D uncertain. Germline CDR1 and CDR2: LNHDA and SQIVND (reference sequence). The germline V and J ends were trimmed by 6 bases and 6 bases, with 15 bases remaining between them. This CDR3 comprises 14 residues. CDR3 sequence: CASSLSDWSNEQFF. CDR3 bases read: TGTGCCAGTAGCCTTTCCGACTGGTCCAATGAG.

This clone was observed many times. With the read ending 3 residues before the CDR3 end, the germline J gene is used to fill in that end. The chain uses TRBV5-6 and TRBJ1-5, with D unresolved. CDR1 and CDR2 (germline): SGHDT, YYEEEE. This CDR3 has 15 amino acids. The CDR3 region is CASSKTAAAHEPQHF. The CDR3 bases that were read are TGTGCCAGCAGCAAAACAGCTGCCGCACACGAACCC.

Note on this clone: The read ends 3 residues before the CDR3 terminus; that terminus is restored from the germline J gene. The chain joins TRBV20-1 to TRBJ1-5; 10 bases fit TRBD1. Per the germline V gene, CDR1 is DFQATT and CDR2 is SNEGSKA (reference sequence). CDR3 length: 16 amino acids. The ends lost 0 bases at V and 4 bases at J; junction bases unmatched: 6. The CDR3 loop is CSARDPRTGGNQPQHF. Partial CDR3 DNA: TGCAGTGCTAGAGATCCTAGGACAGGGGGAAATCAGCCC.

This clone came up many times. With the read ending 3 residues before the CDR3 end, the germline J gene is used to fill in that end. The rearrangement links TRBV2 to TRBJ1-1; 8 bases line up with TRBD1. The CDR3 has 13 residues. J was trimmed by 4 bases and V by 4 bases; bases with no gene match: 2. CDR1 is SNHLY, CDR2 FYNNEI, per germline. The sequenced CDR3 bases are TGTGCCAGCAGTGCCACAGGGGGCACTGAA. It yields the protein CASSATGGTE. The full CDR3 reads CASSATGGTEAFF.

This clone was picked up a small number of times. From the germline J gene comes the end of the CDR3, since the read stops 3 residues before it. V usage is TRBV18 and J usage is TRBJ2-3; no definite D call. Deletions cut 3 bases from V and 0 bases from J, with 7 bases between. This CDR3 has 14 amino acids. The germline CDR1 and CDR2 sequences are KGHSH and LQKENI. The CDR3 loop reads CASSPAWSTDTQYF. The sequenced part of the CDR3 DNA is TGTGCCAGCTCACCGGCTTGGAGCACAGATACG.

This clone was observed many times. The read terminates 3 residues before the CDR3 end, so the remaining end is supplied by the germline J gene. The chain is built from TRBV5-1 and TRBJ2-7; 8 nucleotides line up with TRBD1. The CDR3 loop spans 13 amino acids. The V gene's germline CDR1 is SGHRS and CDR2 YFSETQ. V lost 5 bases and J lost 2; bases outside the gene matches: 3. The sequenced part of the CDR3 DNA is TGCGCCAGCAGGGACAGGGAACCCTACGAG. Its translation: CASRDREPYE. In full, the CDR3 is CASRDREPYEQYF.

In its sample, this clone was seen many times. The read finishes 3 residues shy of the CDR3 end, and the germline J gene is used to complete it. This rearrangement joins TRBV27 to TRBJ2-3; D is undetermined. V was trimmed by 2 bases and J by 0 bases, leaving 6 bases between them. The CDR3 contains 14 residues. The germline CDR1 and CDR2 sequences are MNHEY and SMNVEV (reference sequence). This chain's CDR3 is CASSLLGSTDTQYF. The CDR3 bases that were read are TGTGCCAGCAGTTTACTCGGGAGCACAGATACG.

At least ten counts were recorded for this clone. The read halts 3 residues ahead of the CDR3 end, with the missing end drawn from the germline J gene. The genes are TRBV20-1 and TRBJ2-7; no firm D call. V shed 4 bases and J shed 0 bases, with 16 bases lying between them. CDR1 and CDR2 from the germline V gene are DFQATT and SNEGSKA (reference sequence). The length of the CDR3 is 15 residues. The CDR3 sequence: CSAIPRPRYSYEQYF. The CDR3 bases that were read are TGCAGTGCTATCCCCAGGCCCCGATACTCCTACGAG.

This clone was picked up many times. The CDR3 extends 3 residues past the end of the read, so its final part is completed from the germline J gene. Other nucleotide sequences from this sample produce the same CDR3. V gene TRBV19 combines with J gene TRBJ1-2; D remains unclear. With 2 bases removed from V and 3 bases from J, the gap between germline ends came to 13 bases. Germline V CDR1 and CDR2: LNHDA, SQIVND (reference sequence). The CDR3 is 15 amino acids. CDR3 loop: CASSISAGGDYGYTF. The DNA read from the CDR3 is TGTGCCAGTAGTATATCTGCAGGAGGTGACTATGGC. Full variable domain (remainder filled in from reference TRBV19 and TRBJ1-2): DGGITQSPKYLFRKEGQNVTLSCEQNLNHDAMYWYRQDPGQGLRLIYYSQIVNDFQKGDIAEGYSVSREKKESFPLTVTSAQKNPTAFYLCASSISAGGDYGYTFGSGTRLTVV.

This clone was detected only a few times. The observed sequence ends 3 residues before the CDR3 terminus, with the missing tail filled in from the germline J gene. The chain carries TRBV2 and TRBJ2-7; 8 nucleotides line up with TRBD2. Trimming cost V 7 bases and J 2 bases; bases outside gene matches: 4. Germline values: CDR1 SNHLY, CDR2 FYNNEI. CDR3 length: 13 amino acids. CDR3 DNA, as far as it was read: TGTGCCAGCACCGTAGCGGGGACCTACGAG. It is translated as CASTVAGTYE. The entire CDR3 protein is CASTVAGTYEQYF.

On this clone: The CDR3 end lies 3 residues beyond the end of the read and is filled in from the germline J gene. The chain has TRBV6-2 or TRBV6-3 and TRBJ1-1; the D gene is possibly TRBD1 (6 bases). Trimming stripped 5 bases from V and 7 bases from J, with 14 bases between. The CDR3 spans 13 residues. Germline V CDR1 and CDR2: MNHEY, SVGEGT. The sequenced CDR3 bases are TGTGCCAGCAGTACCCGGACAGATGGTGAA. Translated: CASSTRTDGE. The CDR3 in its entirety is CASSTRTDGEAFF.

This clone was seen many times. The junction departs from the called germline gene at one end, perhaps through a read error. The sequence runs out 3 residues before the end of the CDR3; the remainder is reconstructed from the germline J gene. This chain links TRBV29-1 with TRBJ1-1; TRBD1 agrees at 8 bases. The CDR3 length is 11 residues. Germline loops: CDR1 SQVTM, CDR2 ANQGSEA. CDR3 sequence: CSVGQGSDAFF. CDR3 bases read: TGCAGCGTTGGACAGGGGTCTGAT.

This clone has at least ten counts. The read ends 3 residues early relative to the CDR3; the germline J gene fills the gap. This chain uses TRBV7-3 with TRBJ2-3; D is perhaps TRBD2 (6 bases). The germline V gene encodes CDR1 SGHTA and CDR2 FQGTGA. Trimming removed 5 bases at V and 3 bases at J, with 12 bases between. This CDR3 is 14 amino acids long. This CDR3 reads CASSAGTFTDTQYF. Incomplete CDR3 DNA: TGTGCCAGCAGCGCCGGGACTTTTACAGATACG.

This clone has only a few counts. The CDR3 is cut off 3 residues early in the read; its end comes from the germline J gene. This sequence joins TRBV7-2 and TRBJ2-1, with a tentative D call TRBD2 (6 bases). V was trimmed by 5 bases and J by 6 bases, leaving 11 bases between them. This CDR3 has 13 amino acids. Germline-derived CDR1 and CDR2 are SGHTA and FQGNSA. The CDR3 region is CASSPWRGNEQFF. The CDR3 DNA, read in part, is TGTGCCAGCAGCCCCTGGCGGGGCAATGAG.

On this clone itself: The CDR3 is cut off 3 residues early in the read; its end comes from the germline J gene. The rearrangement links TRBV7-9 to TRBJ1-1; D is ambiguous. This CDR3 has 14 residues. The germline CDR1 and CDR2 sequences are SEHNR and FQNEAQ (reference sequence). Trimming took off 5 bases at V and 4 bases at J, with 14 bases between the two ends. The CDR3 spells CASSPDLGATEAFF. Partial CDR3 DNA: TGTGCCAGCAGCCCCGACCTAGGAGCCACTGAA.

Many counts were recorded for this clone. From the germline J gene comes the end of the CDR3, since the read stops 3 residues before it. V usage is TRBV5-1 and J usage is TRBJ1-1; D may be TRBD1 (6 bases). CDR3 size: 14 residues. V was clipped by 5 bases and J by 5 bases, with 16 bases between them. The germline V gene has CDR1 SGHRS and CDR2 YFSETQ. This CDR3 reads CASSLTTGLTEAFF. The covered CDR3 bases are TGCGCCAGCAGTCTTACTACAGGGCTTACTGAA.

This clone turned up a few times. Coverage ceases 3 residues before the CDR3 finishes, and the germline J gene fills in the end. The chain is built from TRBV5-1 and TRBJ2-5; a possible D gene is TRBD1 (5 bases). CDR1 and CDR2 from the germline V gene are SGHRS and YFSETQ. This CDR3 spans 15 amino acids. V lost 2 bases, J lost 5 bases, and 16 bases lay in between. Partial CDR3 DNA: TGCGCCAGCAGCTTCATGCCAGGGCCCGGGGAGACC. Translating gives CASSFMPGPGET. The whole CDR3 protein reads CASSFMPGPGETQYF.

This clone has ten or more counts. The read comes to an end 3 residues before the CDR3 does, leaving the germline J gene to fill in the end. J is TRBJ1-5 and V is TRBV2; a possible D gene is TRBD1 (5 bases). Germline V CDR1 and CDR2: SNHLY, FYNNEI. The CDR3 totals 15 residues. V lost 5 bases and J 7 bases, leaving 18 bases between the germline ends. The CDR3 bases that were read are TGTGCCAGCAGTTACGAATCAGGGCAAAGCCAGCCC. Protein sequence: CASSYESGQSQP. The full CDR3 reads CASSYESGQSQPQHF. Together with reference TRBV2 and TRBJ1-5, the CDR3 gives the full variable domain: EPEVTQTPSHQVTQMGQEVILRCVPISNHLYFYWYRQILGQKVEFLVSFYNNEISEKSEIFDDQFSVERPDGSNFTLKIRSTKLEDSAMYFCASSYESGQSQPQHFGDGTRLSIL.

About this clone itself: The missing CDR3 end, 3 residues past where the read stops, is filled in from the germline J gene. The chain couples TRBV19 to TRBJ1-5; no reliable D call. Trimming left V 5 bases short and J 0 bases short, with 14 bases between. The CDR3 extends over 16 amino acids. CDR1 is LNHDA, CDR2 SQIVND, per germline (reference sequence). Incomplete CDR3 DNA: TGTGCCAGTAGTCCCCTATCCCGCGGTAGCAATCAGCCC. It codes for CASSPLSRGSNQP. The entire CDR3 protein is CASSPLSRGSNQPQHF.